A selection of T cell receptor beta chains follows, all from one sample in a study of blood T cell repertoires in COVID-19. Only in-frame clones appear in the TCRdb table, and some are missing; sequencing was by immunoSEQ multiplex PCR. The sample holds around 16,000 clones; about 85% are singletons and the top ten take roughly 15%. Sequencing input: peripheral blood. The origin of the receptors is a human donor in a cohort sampled during active COVID-19. CDR3s include the opening cysteine and the closing phenylalanine or tryptophan. The D gene is left open where the match is weak. Not all rows give a size; the values are once, few, many and, for expanded clones, a class.

v_call,j_call,clone_size,d_call,cdr3_nt,cdr3_aa
TRBV20-1,TRBJ2-7,NA,NA,TGCAGTGCTATTGACGAGTACGAGCAGTACTTC,CSAIDEYEQYF
TRBV4-2,TRBJ2-5,NA,NA,TGTGCCAGCAGCGCCAGGGCCCAAGAGACCCAGTACTTC,CASSARAQETQYF
TRBV2,TRBJ1-2,NA,NA,TGTGCCAGCAGTGACTGGACATTTGGCTACACCTTC,CASSDWTFGYTF
TRBV6-6,TRBJ1-1,NA,NA,TGTGCCAGCAGATTGACAGGATTAGAAGCTTTCTTT,CASRLTGLEAFF
TRBV5-6,TRBJ2-5,few,NA,TGTGCCAGCAGCTTGTTCAGCCAAGAGACCCAGTACTTC,CASSLFSQETQYF
TRBV5-1,TRBJ2-5,NA,TRBD1,TGCGCCAGCAGCTTCGGACAGGGGAAAGAGACCCAGTACTTC,CASSFGQGKETQYF
TRBV7-2,TRBJ2-5,NA,NA,TGTGCCAGCAGCTCAGGGTTAAGGGAGACCCAGTACTTC,CASSSGLRETQYF
TRBV27,TRBJ2-7,NA,NA,TGTGCCAGCAGTGACAGCCTGGTCTACGAGCAGTACTTC,CASSDSLVYEQYF
TRBV6-2/TRBV6-3,TRBJ2-3,NA,NA,TGTGCCAGCAGTTACGCTAGCTCAGATACGCAGTATTTT,CASSYASSDTQYF
TRBV5-4,TRBJ2-5,NA,NA,TGTGCCAGCAGCACCCTACCACTAGAGACCCAGTACTTC,CASSTLPLETQYF
TRBV28,TRBJ1-2,NA,TRBD1,TGTGCCAGCAGTCCCCCGGCGGACAGGGGGTTTGGCTACACCTTC,CASSPPADRGFGYTF
TRBV5-6,TRBJ2-1,NA,TRBD1,TGTGCCAGCAGTCAGGGGGATTCGACCTTTTACAATGAGCAGTTCTTC,CASSQGDSTFYNEQFF
TRBV3-1/TRBV3-2,TRBJ2-1,NA,TRBD2,TGTGCCAGCAGCCAAACCAGCGGGGACTACAATGAGCAGTTCTTC,CASSQTSGDYNEQFF
TRBV19,TRBJ2-7,NA,TRBD1,TGTGCCAGTAGCGAGGACAGGGTGCAGTACTTC,CASSEDRVQYF
TRBV7-2,TRBJ1-5,NA,NA,TGTGCCAGCAGCTTAGGGGGCGACAGGAGAAATCAGCCCCAGCATTTT,CASSLGGDRRNQPQHF
TRBV7-8,TRBJ1-6,few,TRBD1,TGTGCCAGCAGCTCCCCTAGACAGGGTAATTCACCCCTCCACTTT,CASSSPRQGNSPLHF
TRBV3-1/TRBV3-2,TRBJ1-2,NA,TRBD1,TGTGCCAGCAGCCGGTATGTGGGGGACAGTGCTACTAACTATGGCTACACCTTC,CASSRYVGDSATNYGYTF
TRBV9,TRBJ2-3,NA,TRBD2,TGTGCCAGCAGCGTAGCCCCGGCGGGGGGGAGCACAGATACGCAGTATTTT,CASSVAPAGGSTDTQYF
TRBV15,TRBJ1-1,NA,NA,TGTGCCACCAGCAGAGGGTACATGACTGAAGCTTTCTTT,CATSRGYMTEAFF
TRBV7-6,TRBJ1-4,NA,NA,TGTGCCAGCAGCTTTCCCGGGAAGGGCGTTGATGAAAAACTGTTTTTT,CASSFPGKGVDEKLFF
TRBV5-8,TRBJ1-2,NA,TRBD1,TGTGCCAGCAGCTTGGCAGGATCACAGGGGGCCTATGGCTACACCTTC,CASSLAGSQGAYGYTF
TRBV6-1,TRBJ1-2,NA,TRBD1,TGTGCCAGCAGTGAAGCCGGGGACAGGCGCGATGGCTACACCTTC,CASSEAGDRRDGYTF
TRBV4-3,TRBJ2-7,NA,NA,TGCGCCAGCAGCCAAGATCGGGGAGACTCCTACGAGCAGTACTTC,CASSQDRGDSYEQYF
TRBV24-1,TRBJ2-5,NA,NA,TGTGCCACCAGTGACCTCACTCTTGGCCAAGAGACCCAGTACTTC,CATSDLTLGQETQYF
TRBV4-1,TRBJ1-2,NA,NA,TGCGCCAGCAGCCAAGTGGGAGGGGGAAGAGGCGGCTACACCTTC,CASSQVGGGRGGYTF
TRBV6-5,TRBJ1-2,NA,NA,TGTGCCAGCAGTTCTGGTTTCAGGGGAGAGGGCTACACCTTC,CASSSGFRGEGYTF
TRBV4-1,TRBJ1-3,NA,NA,TGCGCCAGCAGCCAAGAAGGCGGTTTTGGAAACACCATATATTTT,CASSQEGGFGNTIYF
TRBV7-9,TRBJ2-3,NA,NA,TGTGCCAGCAGCGGGGGCAGCACAGATACGCAGTATTTT,CASSGGSTDTQYF
TRBV7-9,TRBJ2-6,NA,NA,TGTGCCAGCAGCTTTAGGTTGGACACGAGCTCTGGGGCCAACGTCCTGACTTTC,CASSFRLDTSSGANVLTF
TRBV11-2,TRBJ1-2,NA,NA,TGTGCCAGCGCTCTATTGGGGGCCTATGGCTACACCTTC,CASALLGAYGYTF
TRBV7-9,TRBJ2-1,few,NA,TGTGCCAGCAGCTTGGGGACTCTCGCTGAGGGGAATGAGCAGTTCTTC,CASSLGTLAEGNEQFF
TRBV5-5,TRBJ2-5,once,TRBD2,TGTGCCAGCAGCCAAAGACTAGCGGGGGGGCAAGAGACCCAGTACTTC,CASSQRLAGGQETQYF
TRBV4-3,TRBJ1-4,NA,NA,TGCGCCAGCAGCCAAGAAGGGACTGCAACTAATGAAAAACTGTTTTTT,CASSQEGTATNEKLFF
TRBV4-3,TRBJ2-2,NA,TRBD2,TGCGCCAGCTCAGGGCTCGGGGGGGCGGCCGGGGAGCTGTTTTTT,CASSGLGGAAGELFF
TRBV5-1,TRBJ2-5,NA,TRBD2,TGCGCCAGCAGCTTGCAACCTAGCGGGAACCAAGAGACCCAGTACTTC,CASSLQPSGNQETQYF
TRBV4-2,TRBJ1-3,NA,NA,TGTGCCAGCAGCCTTCAAACTGGGAGCTCTGGAAACACCATATATTTT,CASSLQTGSSGNTIYF
TRBV11-2,TRBJ1-2,few,TRBD1,TGTGCCAGCAGCCGGGACAGCTGGGATGGCTACACCTTC,CASSRDSWDGYTF
TRBV7-2,TRBJ1-2,NA,TRBD1,TGTGCCAGCAGCTTAAGATCTGGACAGGGAGGAAGTTACACCTTC,CASSLRSGQGGSYTF
TRBV7-2,TRBJ2-3,NA,NA,TGTGCCAGCAGCTTAGACATAATCCAGTTCACAGATACGCAGTATTTT,CASSLDIIQFTDTQYF
TRBV10-3,TRBJ2-7,NA,TRBD2,TGTGCCATCAGCCCTCACCCGGGACTAGCGGGGGGGGAAGGATCAGGGCAGTACTTC,CAISPHPGLAGGEGSGQYF
TRBV3-1/TRBV3-2,TRBJ2-2,NA,TRBD1,TGTGCCAGCAGGAGACAGGGTTTGGAGCTGTTTTTT,CASRRQGLELFF
TRBV7-2,TRBJ2-7,medium-sized,TRBD2,TGTGCCAGCAGCTTTCACCCGGGACTAGCGGGGCTATACGAGCAGTACTTC,CASSFHPGLAGLYEQYF
TRBV2,TRBJ1-5,NA,NA,TGTGCCAGCAGTGAGGGCAGTATCGGGCCCCAGCATTTT,CASSEGSIGPQHF
TRBV19,TRBJ2-2,NA,NA,TGTGCCAGTAGTATAAGCGAGGGGGGGCCAGTGACCGGGGAGCTGTTTTTT,CASSISEGGPVTGELFF
TRBV7-9,TRBJ2-2,NA,NA,TGTGCCAGCAGCGTAAGCACAGGGACCACCGGGGAGCTGTTTTTT,CASSVSTGTTGELFF
TRBV4-3,TRBJ2-3,NA,TRBD2,TGCGCCAGCAGCCAAGATCAAACTAGCGGGACCAAGTATTTT,CASSQDQTSGTKYF
TRBV4-1,TRBJ2-5,NA,NA,TGCGCCAGCAGCCAAGGTACAGTCCAGTACTTC,CASSQGTVQYF
TRBV6-5,TRBJ1-3,NA,NA,TGTGCCAGCTCCTCTACGGGAAACACCATATATTTT,CASSSTGNTIYF
TRBV5-1,TRBJ1-1,NA,TRBD1,TGCGCCAGCAGCTCACTACAGGGGGCCATGAACACTGAAGCTTTCTTT,CASSSLQGAMNTEAFF
TRBV19,TRBJ1-1,NA,TRBD1,TGTGCCAGTAGGCATACTGGGACAGGGAGGAACACTGAAGCTTTCTTT,CASRHTGTGRNTEAFF
TRBV5-6,TRBJ2-5,once,NA,TGTGCCAGCAGCCAACGGGACAGCGGGGAGACCCAGTACTTC,CASSQRDSGETQYF
TRBV11-2,TRBJ1-1,NA,NA,TGTGCCAGCAGCTTAGCTCCAGGGAACACTGAAGCTTTCTTT,CASSLAPGNTEAFF
TRBV27,TRBJ1-6,NA,NA,TGTGCCAGCAGTTTATTGGCCCACAGGCTGGGCTCACCCCTCCACTTT,CASSLLAHRLGSPLHF
TRBV27,TRBJ1-1,NA,NA,TGTGCCAGCAGTCCCACGCGGGACGTGGACACTGAAGCTTTCTTT,CASSPTRDVDTEAFF